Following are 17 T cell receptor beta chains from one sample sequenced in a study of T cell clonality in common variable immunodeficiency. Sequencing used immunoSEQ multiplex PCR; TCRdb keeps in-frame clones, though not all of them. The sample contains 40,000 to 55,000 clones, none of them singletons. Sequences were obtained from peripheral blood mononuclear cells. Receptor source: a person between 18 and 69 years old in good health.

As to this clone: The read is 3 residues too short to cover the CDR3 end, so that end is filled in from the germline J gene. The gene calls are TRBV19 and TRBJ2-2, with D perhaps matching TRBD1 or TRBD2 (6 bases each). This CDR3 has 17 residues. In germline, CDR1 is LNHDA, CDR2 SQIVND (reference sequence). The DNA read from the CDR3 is TGTGCCAGTAGATCGGTTGGGGGAGGACAGTTTAATGAAAAG. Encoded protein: CASRSVGGGQFNEK. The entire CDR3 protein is CASRSVGGGQFNEKLFF.

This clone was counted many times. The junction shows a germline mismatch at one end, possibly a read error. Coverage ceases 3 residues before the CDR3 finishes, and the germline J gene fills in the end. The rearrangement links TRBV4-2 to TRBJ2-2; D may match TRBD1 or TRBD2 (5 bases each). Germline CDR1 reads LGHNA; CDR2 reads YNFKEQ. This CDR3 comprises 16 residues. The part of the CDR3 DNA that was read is TGCGCCAGCAGCCAAGAGGGGTGGGGCGGACGAGGGGAG. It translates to CASSQEGWGGRGE. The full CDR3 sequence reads CASSQEGWGGRGELFF.

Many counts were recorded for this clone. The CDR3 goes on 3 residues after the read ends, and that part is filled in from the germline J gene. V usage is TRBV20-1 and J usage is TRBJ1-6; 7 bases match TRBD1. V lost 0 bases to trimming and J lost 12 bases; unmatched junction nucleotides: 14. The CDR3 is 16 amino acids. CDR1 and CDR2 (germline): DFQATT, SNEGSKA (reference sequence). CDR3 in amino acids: CSARDPRAFAGGPLHF. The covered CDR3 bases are TGCAGTGCTAGAGATCCACGAGCCTTTGCAGGGGGACCC.

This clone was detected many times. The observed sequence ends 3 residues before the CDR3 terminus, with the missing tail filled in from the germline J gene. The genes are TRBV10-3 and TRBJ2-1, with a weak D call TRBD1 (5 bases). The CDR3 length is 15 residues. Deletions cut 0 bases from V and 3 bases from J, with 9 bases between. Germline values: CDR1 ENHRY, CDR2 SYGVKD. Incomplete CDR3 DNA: TGTGCCATCAGTGAGTCGTCCAGGGACTACAATGAG. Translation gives CAISESSRDYNE. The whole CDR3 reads CAISESSRDYNEQFF.

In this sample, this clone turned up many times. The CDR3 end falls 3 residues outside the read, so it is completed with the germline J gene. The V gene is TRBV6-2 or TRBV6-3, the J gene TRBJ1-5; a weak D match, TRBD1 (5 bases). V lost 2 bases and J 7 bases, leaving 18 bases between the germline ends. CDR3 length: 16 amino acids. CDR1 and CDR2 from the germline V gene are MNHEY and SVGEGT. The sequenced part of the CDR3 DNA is TGTGCCAGCAGTTACGCCTTTGCGGGGGGATGGCAGCCC. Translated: CASSYAFAGGWQP. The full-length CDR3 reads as CASSYAFAGGWQPQHF.

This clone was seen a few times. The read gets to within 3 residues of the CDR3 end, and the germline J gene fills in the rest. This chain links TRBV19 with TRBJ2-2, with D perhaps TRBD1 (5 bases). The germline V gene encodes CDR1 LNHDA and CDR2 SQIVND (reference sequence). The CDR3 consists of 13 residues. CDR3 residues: CASSIRDSSPLFF. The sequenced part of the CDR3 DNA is TGTGCCAGTAGTATCAGGGATTCATCACCG.

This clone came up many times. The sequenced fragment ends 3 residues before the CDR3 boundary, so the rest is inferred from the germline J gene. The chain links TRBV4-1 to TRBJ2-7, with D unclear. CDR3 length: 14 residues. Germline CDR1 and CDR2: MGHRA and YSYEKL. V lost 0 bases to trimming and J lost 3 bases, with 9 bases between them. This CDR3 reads CASSQDMAFYEQYF. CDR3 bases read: TGCGCCAGCAGCCAAGATATGGCCTTCTACGAG.

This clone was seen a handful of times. CDR3 loop: CASSLGRGYEQYF. CDR3 DNA, as far as it was read: TGTGCCAGCAGCTTAGGCCGGGGGTACGAG. The chain uses TRBV13 and TRBJ2-7, with a possible D match to TRBD2 (6 bases). The sequence runs out 3 residues before the end of the CDR3; the remainder is reconstructed from the germline J gene. CDR1 and CDR2 (germline): PRHDT, FYEKMQ (reference sequence). The V and J ends lost 0 bases and 4 bases respectively, with 7 bases between them. The CDR3 runs 13 residues. Variable domain in full (rest from reference TRBV13 and TRBJ2-7): AAGVIQSPRHLIKEKRETATLKCYPIPRHDTVYWYQQGPGQDPQFLISFYEKMQSDKGSIPDRFSAQQFSDYHSELNMSSLELGDSALYFCASSLGRGYEQYFGPGTRLTVT.

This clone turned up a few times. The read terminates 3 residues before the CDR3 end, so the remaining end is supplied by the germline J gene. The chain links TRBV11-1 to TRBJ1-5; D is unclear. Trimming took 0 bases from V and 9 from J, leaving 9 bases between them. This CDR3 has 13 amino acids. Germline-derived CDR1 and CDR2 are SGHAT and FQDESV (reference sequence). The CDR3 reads CASSLAVSGPQHF. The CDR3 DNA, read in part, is TGTGCCAGCAGCTTAGCGGTATCCGGGCCC.

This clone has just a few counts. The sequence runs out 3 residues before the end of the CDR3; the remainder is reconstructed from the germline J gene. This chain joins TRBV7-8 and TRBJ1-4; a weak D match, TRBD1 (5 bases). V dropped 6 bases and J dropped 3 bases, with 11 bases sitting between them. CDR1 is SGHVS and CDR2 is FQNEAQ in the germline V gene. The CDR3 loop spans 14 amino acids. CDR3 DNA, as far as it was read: TGTGCCAGCAGGGTCGGGGGGTCTAATGAAAAA. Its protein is CASRVGGSNEK. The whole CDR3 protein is CASRVGGSNEKLFF.

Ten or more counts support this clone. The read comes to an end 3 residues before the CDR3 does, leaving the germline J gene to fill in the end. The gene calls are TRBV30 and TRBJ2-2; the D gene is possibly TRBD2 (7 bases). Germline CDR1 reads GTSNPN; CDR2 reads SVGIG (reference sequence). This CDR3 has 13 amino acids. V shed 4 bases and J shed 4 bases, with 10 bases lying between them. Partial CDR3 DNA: TGTGCCTGGATGGGGGGGCCCACCGGGGAG. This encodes CAWMGGPTGE. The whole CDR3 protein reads CAWMGGPTGELFF.

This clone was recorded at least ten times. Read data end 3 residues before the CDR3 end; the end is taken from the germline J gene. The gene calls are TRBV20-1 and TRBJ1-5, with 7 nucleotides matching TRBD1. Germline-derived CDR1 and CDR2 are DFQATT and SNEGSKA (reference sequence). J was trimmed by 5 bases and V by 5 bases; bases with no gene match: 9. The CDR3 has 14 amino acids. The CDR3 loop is CSAVPSGQHQPQHF. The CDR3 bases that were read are TGCAGTGCTGTCCCTTCGGGACAGCATCAGCCC.

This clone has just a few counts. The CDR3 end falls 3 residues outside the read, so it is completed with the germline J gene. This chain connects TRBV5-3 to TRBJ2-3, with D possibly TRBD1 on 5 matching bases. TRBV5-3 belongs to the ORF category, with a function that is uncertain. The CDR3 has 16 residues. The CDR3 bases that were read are TGTGCCAGAAGCCTTCACGGGTACAGGAGCAATCAGCCG. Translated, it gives CARSLHGYRSNQP. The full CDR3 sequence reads CARSLHGYRSNQPQYF.

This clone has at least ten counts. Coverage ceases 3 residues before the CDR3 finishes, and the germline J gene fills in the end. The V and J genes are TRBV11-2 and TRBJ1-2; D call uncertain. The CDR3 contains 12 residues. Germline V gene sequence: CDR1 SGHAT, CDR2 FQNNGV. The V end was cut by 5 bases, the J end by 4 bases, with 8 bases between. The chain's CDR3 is CASSPVPYGYTF. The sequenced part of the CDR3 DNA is TGTGCCAGCAGCCCGGTACCCTATGGC.

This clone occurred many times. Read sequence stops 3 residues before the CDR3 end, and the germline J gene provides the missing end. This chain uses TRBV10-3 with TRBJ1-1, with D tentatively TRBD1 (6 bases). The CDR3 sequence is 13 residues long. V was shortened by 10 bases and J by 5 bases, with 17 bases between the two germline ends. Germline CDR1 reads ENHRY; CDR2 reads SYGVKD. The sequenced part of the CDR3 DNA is TGTGCCACCACAGGGCTTGGTAGTACTGAA. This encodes CATTGLGSTE. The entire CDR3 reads CATTGLGSTEAFF.

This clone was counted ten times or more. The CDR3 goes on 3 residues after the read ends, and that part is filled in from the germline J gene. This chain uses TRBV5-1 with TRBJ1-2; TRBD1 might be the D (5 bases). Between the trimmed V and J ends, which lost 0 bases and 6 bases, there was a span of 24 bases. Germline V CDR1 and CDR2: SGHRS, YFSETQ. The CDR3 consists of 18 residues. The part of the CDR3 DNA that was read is TGCGCCAGCAGCTTGGGTATTCACCCCGAGGGGCGTTCTCATGGC. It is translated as CASSLGIHPEGRSHG. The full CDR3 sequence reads CASSLGIHPEGRSHGYTF.

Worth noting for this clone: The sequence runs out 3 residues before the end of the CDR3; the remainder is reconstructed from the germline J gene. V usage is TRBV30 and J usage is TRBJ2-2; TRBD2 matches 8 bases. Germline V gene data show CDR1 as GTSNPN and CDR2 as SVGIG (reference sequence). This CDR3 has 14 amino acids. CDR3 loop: CAWAITAGDSPLFF. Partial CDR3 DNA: TGTGCCTGGGCCATTACAGCGGGGGATTCACCG.